A selection of T cell receptor beta chains follows, all from one sample in a study of molecular identifiers for immune sequencing clone quantification. TCRdb redid the calling of the PCR reads with MiXCR, one entry per CDR3 protein. The sample holds under 100,000 distinct CDR3 sequences, around a quarter seen once. Sequencing used naive CD8+ T cells from blood, with Jurkat cell RNA spiked in. The receptor source for this set is a human donor in good health. Some libraries in this study had Jurkat cell RNA spiked in. CDR3s include the opening cysteine and the closing phenylalanine or tryptophan. The D gene is left open where the match is weak. Only some rows state a clone size, as once, few, many or a class for expanded clones.

size,J,D,V,CDR3,DNA
many,TRBJ2-7,TRBD2,TRBV11-2,CASSSNRDYPPYEQYF,TGTGCCAGCAGCTCCAATAGGGACTACCCTCCCTACGAGCAGTACTTC
many,TRBJ2-2,-,TRBV13,CASSSRDVNTGELFF,TGTGCCAGCAGCTCCCGGGACGTGAACACCGGGGAGCTGTTTTTT
-,TRBJ2-1,TRBD1,TRBV11-2,CASSLGQTNEQFF,TGTGCCAGCAGCTTGGGACAGACCAATGAGCAGTTCTTC
-,TRBJ2-3,TRBD1,TRBV30,CARTPGQGTDTQYF,TGTGCCCGGACACCGGGACAGGGAACAGATACGCAGTATTTT
many,TRBJ2-7,TRBD1,TRBV4-2,CASSQELTGWTDSSYEQYF,TGTGCCAGCAGCCAAGAGTTGACAGGGTGGACGGACAGCTCCTACGAGCAGTACTTC
many,TRBJ2-7,-,TRBV14,CASSQDLGSYEQYF,TGTGCCAGCAGCCAAGATCTCGGTTCCTACGAGCAGTACTTC
-,TRBJ1-1,-,TRBV4-2,CASSHEDRNTEAFF,TGTGCCAGCAGCCATGAAGACAGGAACACTGAAGCTTTCTTT
-,TRBJ2-3,-,TRBV3-1,CASSQFADIRDTQYF,TGTGCCAGCAGCCAATTTGCGGATATCCGGGATACGCAGTATTTT
-,TRBJ2-3,TRBD2,TRBV10-2,CASSESRLSGASDTQYF,TGCGCCAGCAGTGAGTCACGACTCAGCGGGGCATCAGATACGCAGTATTTT
-,TRBJ2-7,-,TRBV6-5,CASSPQGTRYEQYF,TGTGCCAGCAGCCCCCAGGGGACCAGATACGAGCAGTACTTC
many,TRBJ2-2,-,TRBV20-1,CSAYGNTGELFF,TGCAGTGCTTACGGGAACACCGGGGAGCTGTTTTTT